The rows below give T cell receptor beta chains drawn from one sample of a study of cytomegalovirus exposure and HLA in healthy donors. Produced via immunoSEQ multiplex PCR; TCRdb's table is partial and in-frame only. The data hold approximately 190,000 clones, with approximately 78% observed a single time. The sequenced material came from PBMCs. These TCRs come from a woman between 18 and 29 years old in good health and CMV-seronegative. The CDR3 runs from the conserved cysteine through the conserved F or W. D genes are given only for firm matches. Rows may omit the clone size; those that give it use once, few, many or a size class.

j_call v_call clone_size d_call cdr3_nt cdr3_aa
TRBJ2-3 TRBV2 . TRBD2 TGTGCCAGCAGTGAAGAGGTAGCGGGAGGTCCTAGCACAGATACGCAGTATTTT CASSEEVAGGPSTDTQYF
TRBJ2-1 TRBV19 . TRBD2 TGTGCCAGTAGTAGAGGAGGGGGACTAGCGCCCAATGAGCAGTTCTTC CASSRGGGLAPNEQFF
TRBJ2-1 TRBV27 . TRBD2 TGTGCCAGCAGTTCCGCTAGCGGGAGAGGCTCCTACAATGAGCAGTTCTTC CASSSASGRGSYNEQFF
TRBJ2-1 TRBV7-2 . . TGTGCCAGCAGCTTAGCGAGTCTAGCTAATGAGCAGTTCTTC CASSLASLANEQFF
TRBJ2-7 TRBV5-6 . . TGTGCCAGCAGCTTGCAGGGTATGGGCGAGCAGTACTTC CASSLQGMGEQYF
TRBJ2-7 TRBV4-3 . . TGCGCCAGCAGCCAAGAATTGGAGGGGTCGCGGTTTCACGAGCAGTACTTC CASSQELEGSRFHEQYF
TRBJ2-2 TRBV28 . . TGTGCCAGCAGTTCCTCTAACACCGGGGAGCTGTTTTTT CASSSSNTGELFF
TRBJ1-5 TRBV2 . TRBD1 TGTGCCAGCAGTGACCCGCTCGGCCAGGGGGATAGCAATCAGCCCCAGCATTTT CASSDPLGQGDSNQPQHF
TRBJ2-7 TRBV6-5 . . TGTGCCAGCAGGCCGGGATGGACCTACGAGCAGTACTTC CASRPGWTYEQYF
TRBJ2-3 TRBV5-1 . TRBD1 TGCGCCAGCAGCTTCACAGGGGAGCGTGCAGATACGCAGTATTTT CASSFTGERADTQYF
TRBJ2-3 TRBV6-5 . . TGTGCCAGCAGTTACGAACAGGGATCAGATACGCAGTATTTT CASSYEQGSDTQYF
TRBJ1-1 TRBV28 . TRBD1 TGTGCCAGCAATCTGCCGAAGCCCCGCCCAGGGGGGGCTTTCTTT CASNLPKPRPGGAFF
TRBJ2-5 TRBV4-1 . TRBD1 TGCGCCAGCAGCCAAGACCGGGACAGCTCCCAAGAGACCCAGTACTTC CASSQDRDSSQETQYF
TRBJ2-4 TRBV6-1 few TRBD2 TGTGCCAGCAGTGATTTGAGAGGGAGGGCCTTAACTCAGTACTTC CASSDLRGRALTQYF
TRBJ2-3 TRBV4-3 . TRBD2 TGCGCCAGCAGCCAAGATCCCCGGACTAGCGGCACAGATACGCAGTATTTT CASSQDPRTSGTDTQYF
TRBJ2-1 TRBV2 . TRBD2 TGTGCCAGCAGGGGGACTAGCGGGAGAGCCTCCTACAATGAGCAGTTCTTC CASRGTSGRASYNEQFF
TRBJ2-7 TRBV28 once . TGTGCCAGCAGTAGAGGAGGGCTCACCTACGAGCAGTACTTC CASSRGGLTYEQYF
TRBJ1-2 TRBV18 . TRBD1 TGTGCCAGCTCACCAACAGGGGACGGCTACACCTTC CASSPTGDGYTF
TRBJ1-5 TRBV6-6 few TRBD1 TGTGCCAGCATCCCCTCCGGGACAGGGGCCCAGCCCCAGCATTTT CASIPSGTGAQPQHF
TRBJ2-1 TRBV29-1 . TRBD1 TGCAGCGGCACGAAGATGGACAGGGTGAGTGAGCAGTTCTTC CSGTKMDRVSEQFF
TRBJ2-7 TRBV4-1 . TRBD2 TGCGCCAGCAGCCCTGGTGGACTAGCGAACGCCTACGAGCAGTACTTC CASSPGGLANAYEQYF
TRBJ1-3 TRBV7-6 . TRBD1 TGTGCCAGCAGCCCGGGACAGCCCCGAAGTAACACCATATATTTT CASSPGQPRSNTIYF
TRBJ2-5 TRBV28 . TRBD1 TGTGCCAGCAGTTATGACAGGGTTAACCAAGAGACCCAGTACTTC CASSYDRVNQETQYF
TRBJ2-1 TRBV30 . . TGTGCCTGGAGTTCGTCGTCGAATGAGCAGTTCTTC CAWSSSSNEQFF
TRBJ1-2 TRBV11-2 . TRBD1 TGTGCCAGCAGCTGGGACAGAGGGATGGTGGATGGCTACACCTTC CASSWDRGMVDGYTF
TRBJ1-6 TRBV7-2 . . TGTGCCAGCAGCTTAGTCGATAATTCACCCCTCCACTTT CASSLVDNSPLHF
TRBJ2-7 TRBV7-8 . . TGTGCCAGCAGCATATACAGGACCTCCTACGAGCAGTACTTC CASSIYRTSYEQYF
TRBJ2-2 TRBV11-3 . . TGTGCCAGCAGCTTCGAGTCCCAAAACACCGGGGAGCTGTTTTTT CASSFESQNTGELFF
TRBJ1-2 TRBV6-5 . . TGTGCCAGCAGTGGACTGAACTATGGCTACACCTTC CASSGLNYGYTF
TRBJ2-5 TRBV14 . . TGTGCCAGCAGCCAACTGGAAACGGGAGTGTTGGAGACCCAGTACTTC CASSQLETGVLETQYF
TRBJ2-1 TRBV9 once TRBD2 TGTGCCAGCAGCGGTAGACGACGGGAGGCTCGACCTGACAATGAGCAGTTCTTC CASSGRRREARPDNEQFF
TRBJ2-7 TRBV2 . . TGTGCCAGCACCCGGGACGGGAGCTCCTACGAGCAGTACTTC CASTRDGSSYEQYF
TRBJ1-1 TRBV11-2 . . TGTGCCAGCAGCTTACCTCGCCCGCAGGATGAAGCTTTCTTT CASSLPRPQDEAFF
TRBJ1-1 TRBV5-6 . . TGTGCCAGCCATGCAACAGGGTGGACTGAAGCTTTCTTT CASHATGWTEAFF
TRBJ1-4 TRBV5-5 few . TGTGCCAGCAGCCAGCTTCCCCCAGGGGTGGGAAAACTGTTTTTT CASSQLPPGVGKLFF
TRBJ2-7 TRBV28 . TRBD1 TGTGCCAGCAGTCGGACAGGGAACTACGAGCAGTACTTC CASSRTGNYEQYF
TRBJ2-6 TRBV27 . . TGTGCCAGCAGTGTCCCGGGACGGAGGGTCTCTGGGGCCAACGTCCTGACTTTC CASSVPGRRVSGANVLTF
TRBJ2-1 TRBV7-2 . TRBD1 TGTGCCAGCAGCTCCCGGACAGGGTATTACAATGAGCAGTTCTTC CASSSRTGYYNEQFF
TRBJ2-6 TRBV28 . . TGTGCCAGCAGTGAGCAGGCGACCGGGGCCAACGTCCTGACTTTC CASSEQATGANVLTF